This T cell receptor (beta chain) was found in a study of cytomegalovirus exposure and HLA in healthy donors. Study observations and caveats: While the bulk of TCR sequences proved rare, some public TCRs turned up in many donors. The authors reported that TCR beta sequences could predict HLA-A and HLA-B alleles. These predictions were accurate for most subjects in the first cohort. Upon later analysis, TCR association rates were observed to vary by HLA locus, being highest for DRB1 and lowest for HLA-C. Presence/absence analyses took donor sequencing depth as roughly uniform.

PCR used 60 Vbeta primers and 13 Jbeta primers. Profiling relied on immunoSEQ multiplex PCR, and the TCRdb table lists in-frame clones only, not all of them. The repertoire holds fewer than 200,000 clones, with approximately 82% as singletons. Regarding this clone: The antigen is undetermined.

CDR3 length: 13 residues. Germline-derived CDR1 and CDR2 are LNHDA and SQIVND (reference sequence). Losses at the gene ends were 4 bases for V and 5 bases for J; bases not matched to a gene: 5. Material for sequencing was PBMCs. The chain has TRBV19 and TRBJ2-7, with 7 positions matching TRBD1. The TCR was taken from a male donor in good health and CMV-seronegative. CDR3 coding DNA: TGTGCCAGTAGTAAGACAGGGCTCGACGAGCAGTACTTC. Its protein is CASSKTGLDEQYF.